The rows below give T cell receptor beta chains drawn from one sample of a study of OX40 agonist ivuxolimab in advanced cancers. Clones were read by immunoSEQ multiplex PCR, and TCRdb kept only the in-frame ones, dropping some. This sample has about 68,000 clones; about 84% occur once, and the top ten carry around 0.68%. The starting material was CD4+ or CD8+ T cells sorted from blood, obtained in a trial of the OX40 agonist ivuxolimab. Receptor source: an adult with an advanced solid tumor such as melanoma, head and neck, liver or kidney cancer. The CDR3 runs from the conserved cysteine through the conserved F or W. D genes are given only for firm matches. Size tells how often a clone was seen (once, few, many) or the class of an expanded clone, and some rows leave it out.

d_gene: .; j_gene: TRBJ2-1; v_gene: TRBV9; abundance: once; CDR3aa: CASSVALGTGSEQFF; CDR3nt: TGTGCCAGCAGCGTAGCTTTGGGGACGGGTAGTGAGCAGTTCTTC
d_gene: TRBD1; j_gene: TRBJ2-3; v_gene: TRBV5-8; abundance: .; CDR3aa: CASSSQDRGAADTQYF; CDR3nt: TGTGCCAGCAGCTCTCAGGACAGGGGAGCGGCAGATACGCAGTATTTT
d_gene: TRBD2; j_gene: TRBJ2-5; v_gene: TRBV9; abundance: .; CDR3aa: CASSATSGGVETQYF; CDR3nt: TGTGCCAGCAGCGCGACTAGCGGGGGGGTGGAGACCCAGTACTTC
d_gene: .; j_gene: TRBJ1-6; v_gene: TRBV5-1; abundance: .; CDR3aa: CASSPGTTVNSPLHF; CDR3nt: TGCGCCAGCAGCCCCGGCACGACCGTTAATTCACCCCTCCACTTT
d_gene: .; j_gene: TRBJ2-3; v_gene: TRBV6-5; abundance: .; CDR3aa: CASSLTIPLDTQYF; CDR3nt: TGTGCCAGCAGTTTAACTATCCCCCTGGACACGCAGTATTTT
d_gene: .; j_gene: TRBJ2-5; v_gene: TRBV5-6; abundance: once; CDR3aa: CASSLGVKETQYF; CDR3nt: TGTGCCAGCAGCTTGGGAGTTAAAGAGACCCAGTACTTC
d_gene: TRBD1; j_gene: TRBJ1-5; v_gene: TRBV7-2; abundance: .; CDR3aa: CASSPQGASGQPQHF; CDR3nt: TGTGCCAGCAGCCCACAGGGGGCCTCGGGCCAGCCCCAGCATTTT
d_gene: .; j_gene: TRBJ2-1; v_gene: TRBV5-4; abundance: .; CDR3aa: CASSLRSEQFF; CDR3nt: TGTGCCAGCAGCTTGCGAAGTGAGCAGTTCTTC
d_gene: .; j_gene: TRBJ2-1; v_gene: TRBV12-2; abundance: few; CDR3aa: CASRLAGDSGGSYNEQFF; CDR3nt: TGTGCAAGTCGCTTAGCGGGCGACAGCGGGGGGTCCTACAATGAGCAGTTCTTC
d_gene: .; j_gene: TRBJ2-7; v_gene: TRBV6-5; abundance: .; CDR3aa: CASRLNGPSYEQYF; CDR3nt: TGTGCCAGCCGACTCAATGGTCCCTCCTACGAGCAGTACTTC
d_gene: TRBD1; j_gene: TRBJ2-3; v_gene: TRBV11-3; abundance: once; CDR3aa: CASSWTGGTDTQYF; CDR3nt: TGTGCCAGCAGCTGGACAGGGGGCACAGATACGCAGTATTTT
d_gene: .; j_gene: TRBJ1-2; v_gene: TRBV5-5; abundance: .; CDR3aa: CASSLVGDYGYTF; CDR3nt: TGTGCCAGCAGCTTGGTGGGAGACTATGGCTACACCTTC
d_gene: .; j_gene: TRBJ2-1; v_gene: TRBV5-1; abundance: .; CDR3aa: CASSLTSNSLYYNEQFF; CDR3nt: TGCGCCAGCAGCTTAACTAGCAACTCACTATATTACAATGAGCAGTTCTTC
d_gene: TRBD1; j_gene: TRBJ2-3; v_gene: TRBV6-5; abundance: .; CDR3aa: CASSRTGLSTDTQYF; CDR3nt: TGTGCCAGCAGCAGGACAGGGCTGAGCACAGATACGCAGTATTTT
d_gene: .; j_gene: TRBJ1-1; v_gene: TRBV7-9; abundance: once; CDR3aa: CASSLAGAYPEAFF; CDR3nt: TGTGCCAGCAGCTTAGCGGGGGCTTACCCTGAAGCTTTCTTT
d_gene: TRBD2; j_gene: TRBJ2-7; v_gene: TRBV7-2; abundance: .; CDR3aa: CASSGRTSGGQTYEQYF; CDR3nt: TGTGCCAGCAGCGGAAGGACTAGCGGGGGGCAAACCTACGAGCAGTACTTC
d_gene: TRBD1; j_gene: TRBJ2-5; v_gene: TRBV5-1; abundance: .; CDR3aa: CASSLSGQGVQETQYF; CDR3nt: TGCGCCAGCAGCCTAAGTGGACAGGGCGTCCAAGAGACCCAGTACTTC
d_gene: .; j_gene: TRBJ1-3; v_gene: TRBV6-5; abundance: .; CDR3aa: CASSPTPSSGNTIYF; CDR3nt: TGTGCCAGCAGCCCGACTCCGAGCTCTGGAAACACCATATATTTT
d_gene: .; j_gene: TRBJ1-2; v_gene: TRBV6-4; abundance: once; CDR3aa: CASSERTVIYGYTF; CDR3nt: TGTGCCAGCAGTGAAAGGACAGTTATCTATGGCTACACCTTC
d_gene: .; j_gene: TRBJ2-3; v_gene: TRBV6-1; abundance: once; CDR3aa: CASSVLIIGDTQYF; CDR3nt: TGTGCCAGCAGTGTACTTATCATCGGAGATACGCAGTATTTT
d_gene: TRBD1; j_gene: TRBJ1-2; v_gene: TRBV19; abundance: .; CDR3aa: CASSKGQGATYGYTF; CDR3nt: TGTGCCAGTAGTAAGGGACAGGGGGCGACCTATGGCTACACCTTC
d_gene: .; j_gene: TRBJ2-1; v_gene: TRBV7-2; abundance: .; CDR3aa: CASSLGGYEQFF; CDR3nt: TGTGCCAGCAGCTTAGGGGGGTATGAGCAGTTCTTC
d_gene: .; j_gene: TRBJ2-5; v_gene: TRBV19; abundance: .; CDR3aa: CASSMIAGMETQYF; CDR3nt: TGTGCCAGTAGTATGATTGCAGGGATGGAGACCCAGTACTTC
d_gene: TRBD1; j_gene: TRBJ1-2; v_gene: TRBV7-2; abundance: .; CDR3aa: CASSFRTGGLYGYTF; CDR3nt: TGTGCCAGCAGCTTCCGGACAGGGGGCCTTTATGGCTACACCTTC
d_gene: TRBD1; j_gene: TRBJ1-1; v_gene: TRBV10-3; abundance: .; CDR3aa: CAINRDRETEAFF; CDR3nt: TGTGCCATCAATAGGGACAGGGAGACTGAAGCTTTCTTT
d_gene: TRBD1; j_gene: TRBJ2-1; v_gene: TRBV7-9; abundance: .; CDR3aa: CASSYWTGNNEQFF; CDR3nt: TGTGCCAGCAGCTACTGGACAGGGAACAATGAGCAGTTCTTC
d_gene: .; j_gene: TRBJ1-6; v_gene: TRBV11-2; abundance: .; CDR3aa: CASSLGQRSSYNSPLHF; CDR3nt: TGTGCCAGCAGCTTAGGACAGCGCAGCTCCTATAATTCACCCCTCCACTTT
d_gene: .; j_gene: TRBJ2-1; v_gene: TRBV5-4; abundance: .; CDR3aa: CASSGGVQTADHEQFF; CDR3nt: TGTGCCAGCAGCGGTGGGGTGCAAACCGCTGATCATGAGCAGTTCTTC
d_gene: .; j_gene: TRBJ1-6; v_gene: TRBV11-2; abundance: few; CDR3aa: CASSSLTGYSPLHF; CDR3nt: TGTGCCAGCAGCTCCTTGACAGGATATTCACCCCTCCACTTT
d_gene: TRBD1; j_gene: TRBJ1-4; v_gene: TRBV7-2; abundance: .; CDR3aa: CASSLTGGGNEKLFF; CDR3nt: TGTGCCAGCAGCTTAACAGGGGGTGGTAATGAAAAACTGTTTTTT
d_gene: TRBD1; j_gene: TRBJ1-4; v_gene: TRBV10-2; abundance: .; CDR3aa: CASSPTGSNEKLFF; CDR3nt: TGCGCCAGCAGTCCGACAGGGTCTAATGAAAAACTGTTTTTT
d_gene: .; j_gene: TRBJ1-1; v_gene: TRBV11-2; abundance: .; CDR3aa: CASRVLNTEAFF; CDR3nt: TGTGCCAGCAGAGTTTTGAACACTGAAGCTTTCTTT
d_gene: .; j_gene: TRBJ2-4; v_gene: TRBV5-1; abundance: .; CDR3aa: CASSLGGLAKNIQYF; CDR3nt: TGCGCCAGCAGCTTGGGGGGACTGGCCAAAAACATTCAGTACTTC
d_gene: .; j_gene: TRBJ1-5; v_gene: TRBV6-5; abundance: .; CDR3aa: CASSSRLMDQPQHF; CDR3nt: TGTGCCAGCAGTTCCCGCCTTATGGATCAGCCCCAGCATTTT
d_gene: .; j_gene: TRBJ1-1; v_gene: TRBV2; abundance: .; CDR3aa: CASRGQLNTEAFF; CDR3nt: TGTGCCAGCAGAGGACAGTTGAACACTGAAGCTTTCTTT
d_gene: .; j_gene: TRBJ1-1; v_gene: TRBV21-1; abundance: .; CDR3aa: CASSKGTGNTEAFF; CDR3nt: TGTGCCAGCAGCAAAGGGACAGGGAACACTGAAGCTTTCTTT
d_gene: TRBD1; j_gene: TRBJ2-4; v_gene: TRBV6-6; abundance: .; CDR3aa: CASSSGQGYIQYF; CDR3nt: TGTGCCAGCAGTTCCGGACAGGGTTACATTCAGTACTTC
d_gene: .; j_gene: TRBJ1-4; v_gene: TRBV7-8; abundance: .; CDR3aa: CASGTGDEKLFF; CDR3nt: TGTGCCAGCGGGACGGGGGATGAAAAACTGTTTTTT
d_gene: .; j_gene: TRBJ1-6; v_gene: TRBV21-1; abundance: few; CDR3aa: CASSKAPRGQGTSPLHF; CDR3nt: TGTGCCAGCAGCAAAGCGCCGAGGGGACAGGGAACTTCACCCCTCCACTTT
d_gene: .; j_gene: TRBJ2-2; v_gene: TRBV28; abundance: .; CDR3aa: CASSSPAPNTGELFF; CDR3nt: TGTGCCAGCAGTTCCCCCGCACCGAACACCGGGGAGCTGTTTTTT
d_gene: TRBD2; j_gene: TRBJ2-1; v_gene: TRBV29-1; abundance: .; CDR3aa: CSLGLAGGNEQFF; CDR3nt: TGCAGTCTTGGACTAGCGGGGGGCAATGAGCAGTTCTTC
d_gene: .; j_gene: TRBJ1-4; v_gene: TRBV6-5; abundance: .; CDR3aa: CASSRAWGEKLFF; CDR3nt: TGTGCCAGCAGCCGGGCCTGGGGTGAAAAACTGTTTTTT
d_gene: .; j_gene: TRBJ2-3; v_gene: TRBV12-5; abundance: .; CDR3aa: CASGRASSTDTQYF; CDR3nt: TGTGCTAGTGGCCGGGCCAGCAGCACAGATACGCAGTATTTT
d_gene: TRBD1; j_gene: TRBJ1-1; v_gene: TRBV11-3; abundance: .; CDR3aa: CASSFTGATEAFF; CDR3nt: TGTGCCAGCAGCTTTACAGGGGCCACTGAAGCTTTCTTT
d_gene: .; j_gene: TRBJ1-1; v_gene: TRBV9; abundance: .; CDR3aa: CASSALSRTDEPNTEAFF; CDR3nt: TGTGCCAGCAGCGCTCTATCCCGCACCGACGAACCCAACACTGAAGCTTTCTTT
d_gene: .; j_gene: TRBJ2-7; v_gene: TRBV7-2; abundance: .; CDR3aa: CASIQDANTYEQYF; CDR3nt: TGTGCCAGCATTCAAGACGCGAACACCTACGAGCAGTACTTC
d_gene: TRBD2; j_gene: TRBJ2-1; v_gene: TRBV27; abundance: .; CDR3aa: CASSGGGGRGEQFF; CDR3nt: TGTGCCAGCAGCGGCGGGGGGGGTAGAGGTGAGCAGTTCTTC
d_gene: .; j_gene: TRBJ1-1; v_gene: TRBV5-1; abundance: .; CDR3aa: CASSLEGGLGAFF; CDR3nt: TGCGCCAGCAGCTTGGAGGGCGGATTGGGAGCTTTCTTT
d_gene: TRBD1; j_gene: TRBJ1-5; v_gene: TRBV6-5; abundance: few; CDR3aa: CASSSRTGGNQPQHF; CDR3nt: TGTGCCAGCAGTTCCCGGACAGGGGGCAATCAGCCCCAGCATTTT
d_gene: TRBD1; j_gene: TRBJ1-1; v_gene: TRBV18; abundance: .; CDR3aa: CASSPRRTGHTEAFF; CDR3nt: TGTGCCAGCTCACCCCGAAGGACAGGGCACACTGAAGCTTTCTTT
d_gene: TRBD1; j_gene: TRBJ2-2; v_gene: TRBV5-1; abundance: .; CDR3aa: CASSLMDRATGELFF; CDR3nt: TGCGCCAGCAGCCTCATGGACAGGGCTACCGGGGAGCTGTTTTTT
d_gene: .; j_gene: TRBJ2-3; v_gene: TRBV6-1; abundance: .; CDR3aa: CASSDTLQRTTDTQYF; CDR3nt: TGTGCCAGCAGTGATACCCTCCAGCGGACCACAGATACGCAGTATTTT
d_gene: .; j_gene: TRBJ2-3; v_gene: TRBV5-6; abundance: .; CDR3aa: CASSQWAQGHTDTQYF; CDR3nt: TGTGCCAGCTCACAATGGGCCCAGGGCCACACAGATACGCAGTATTTT
d_gene: TRBD2; j_gene: TRBJ2-2; v_gene: TRBV5-1; abundance: few; CDR3aa: CASSLAGLAGGELFF; CDR3nt: TGCGCCAGCAGCTTGGCAGGACTAGCGGGTGGGGAGCTGTTTTTT
d_gene: .; j_gene: TRBJ2-5; v_gene: TRBV11-2; abundance: .; CDR3aa: CASSLGLRETQYF; CDR3nt: TGTGCCAGCAGCTTAGGACTGCGGGAGACCCAGTACTTC